A single TCR beta chain is shown here with its context. Its antigen is unknown. Rearranged V-D-J TRB sequences were amplified with a mixed TRB-A/B primer pool. TCRdb redid the calling of the multiplex PCR reads with MiXCR, one entry per CDR3 protein. The table records around 12,000 distinct CDR3 sequences, around 25% of them present only once. Amplification of TCR beta used genomic DNA extracted from peripheral blood. This entry is derived from a study of T cell repertoires in aging, cancer and after chemotherapy. Notes on the study in general: In each cancer cohort, median generation probability increased across chemotherapy, suggesting thymic output rebounded. In healthy donors, age-related TCR diversity loss mainly reflected lost richness.

The ends were cut back, 2 bases at V and 0 bases at J, with 11 bases in the middle. CDR3 length: 15 residues. Germline V lookup: CDR1 SGHAT, CDR2 FQDESV (reference sequence). This TCR was recovered from a human donor in good health. Sequencing was done on a sample of blood. The chain is built from TRBV11-1 and TRBJ2-7, with D perhaps TRBD2 (5 bases). The CDR3 nucleotides read TGTGCCAGCAGCTTATCGGCTGGGAGCTCCTACGAGCAGTACTTC. Protein product: CASSLSAGSSYEQYF.